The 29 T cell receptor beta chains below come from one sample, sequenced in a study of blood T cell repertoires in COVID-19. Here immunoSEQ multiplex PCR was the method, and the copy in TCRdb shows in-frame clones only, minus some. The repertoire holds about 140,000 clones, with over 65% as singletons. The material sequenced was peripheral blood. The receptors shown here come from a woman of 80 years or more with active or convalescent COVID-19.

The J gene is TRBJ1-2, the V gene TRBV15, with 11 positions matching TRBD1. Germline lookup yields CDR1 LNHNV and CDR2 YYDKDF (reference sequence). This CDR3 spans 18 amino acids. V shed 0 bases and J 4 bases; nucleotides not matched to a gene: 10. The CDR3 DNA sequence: TGTGCCACCAGCAGAGACCGGGACAGGGGGGTTAGGGGCTATGGCTACACCTTC. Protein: CATSRDRDRGVRGYGYTF. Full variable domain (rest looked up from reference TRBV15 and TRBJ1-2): DAMVIQNPRYQVTQFGKPVTLSCSQTLNHNVMYWYQQKSSQAPKLLFHYYDKDFNNEADTPDNFQSRRPNTSFCFLDIRSPGLGDTAMYLCATSRDRDRGVRGYGYTFGSGTRLTVV.

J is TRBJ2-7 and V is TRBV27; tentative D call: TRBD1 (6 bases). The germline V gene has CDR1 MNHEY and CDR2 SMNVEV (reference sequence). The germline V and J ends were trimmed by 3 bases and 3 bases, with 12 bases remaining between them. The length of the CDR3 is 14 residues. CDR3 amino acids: CASSFTWTDYEQYF. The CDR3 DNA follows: TGTGCCAGCAGTTTTACATGGACAGACTACGAGCAGTACTTC.

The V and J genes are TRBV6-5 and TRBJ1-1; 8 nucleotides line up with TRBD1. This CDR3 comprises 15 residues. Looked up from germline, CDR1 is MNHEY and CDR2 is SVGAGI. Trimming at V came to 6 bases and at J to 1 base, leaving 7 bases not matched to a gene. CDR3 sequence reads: CASRSTGGKNTEAFF. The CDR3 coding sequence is TGTGCCAGCAGATCTACAGGGGGGAAGAACACTGAAGCTTTCTTT.

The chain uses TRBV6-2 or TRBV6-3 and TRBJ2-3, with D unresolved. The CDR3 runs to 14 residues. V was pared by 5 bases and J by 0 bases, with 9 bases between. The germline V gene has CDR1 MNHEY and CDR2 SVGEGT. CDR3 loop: CASSETGSTDTQYF. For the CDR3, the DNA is TGTGCCAGCAGTGAGACTGGTAGCACAGATACGCAGTATTTT.

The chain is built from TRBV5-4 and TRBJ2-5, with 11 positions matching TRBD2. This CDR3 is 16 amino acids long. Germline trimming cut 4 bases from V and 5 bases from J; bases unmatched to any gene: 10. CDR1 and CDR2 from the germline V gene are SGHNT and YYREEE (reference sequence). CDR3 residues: CASSLNPGLAEETQYF. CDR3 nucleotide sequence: TGTGCCAGCAGCCTGAATCCGGGACTAGCGGAGGAGACCCAGTACTTC.

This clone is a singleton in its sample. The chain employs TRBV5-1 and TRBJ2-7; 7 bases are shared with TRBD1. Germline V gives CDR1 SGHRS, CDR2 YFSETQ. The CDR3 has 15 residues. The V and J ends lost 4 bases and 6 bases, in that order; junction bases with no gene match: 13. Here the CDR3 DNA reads TGCGCCAGCAGCCTAGGGACAGCCCCAAAAGGCGAGCAGTACTTC. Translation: CASSLGTAPKGEQYF.

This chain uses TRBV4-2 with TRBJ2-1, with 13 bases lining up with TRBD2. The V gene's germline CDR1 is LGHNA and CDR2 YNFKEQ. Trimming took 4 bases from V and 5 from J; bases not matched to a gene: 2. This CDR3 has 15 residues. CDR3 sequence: CASSRGLAGDNEQFF. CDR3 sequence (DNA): TGTGCCAGCAGCCGTGGACTAGCGGGGGACAATGAGCAGTTCTTC.

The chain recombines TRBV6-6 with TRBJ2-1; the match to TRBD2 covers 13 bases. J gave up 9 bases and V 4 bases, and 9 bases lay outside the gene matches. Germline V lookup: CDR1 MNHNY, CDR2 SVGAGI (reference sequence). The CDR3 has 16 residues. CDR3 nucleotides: TGTGCCAGCAGTTCCTCAACTAGCGGGGGGGCCGGTGAGCAGTTCTTC. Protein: CASSSSTSGGAGEQFF.

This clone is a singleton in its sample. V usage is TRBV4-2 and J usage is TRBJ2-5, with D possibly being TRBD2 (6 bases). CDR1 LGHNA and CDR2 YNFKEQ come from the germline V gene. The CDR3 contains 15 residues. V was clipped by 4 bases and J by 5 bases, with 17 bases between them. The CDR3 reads CASSPTGTPGETQYF. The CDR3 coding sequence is TGTGCCAGCAGCCCGACCGGGACTCCGGGGGAGACCCAGTACTTC.

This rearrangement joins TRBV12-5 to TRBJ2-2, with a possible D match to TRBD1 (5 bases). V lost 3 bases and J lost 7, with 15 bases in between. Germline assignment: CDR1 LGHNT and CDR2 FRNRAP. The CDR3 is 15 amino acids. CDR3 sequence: CASGFFQGRIGELFF. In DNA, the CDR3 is TGTGCTAGTGGTTTTTTCCAGGGAAGGATCGGGGAGCTGTTTTTT.

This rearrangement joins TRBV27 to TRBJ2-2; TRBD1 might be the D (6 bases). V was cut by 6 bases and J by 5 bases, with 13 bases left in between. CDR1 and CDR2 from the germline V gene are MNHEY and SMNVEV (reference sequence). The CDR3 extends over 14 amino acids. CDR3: CASSRGVNTGELFF. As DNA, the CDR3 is TGTGCCAGCAGCAGGGGTGTAAATACCGGGGAGCTGTTTTTT.

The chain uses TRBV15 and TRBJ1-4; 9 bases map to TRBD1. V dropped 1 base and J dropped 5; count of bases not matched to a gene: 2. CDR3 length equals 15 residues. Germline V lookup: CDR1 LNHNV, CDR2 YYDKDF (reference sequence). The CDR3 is CATSRGGQGNEKLFF. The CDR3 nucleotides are TGTGCCACCAGCAGAGGAGGACAGGGGAATGAAAAACTGTTTTTT.

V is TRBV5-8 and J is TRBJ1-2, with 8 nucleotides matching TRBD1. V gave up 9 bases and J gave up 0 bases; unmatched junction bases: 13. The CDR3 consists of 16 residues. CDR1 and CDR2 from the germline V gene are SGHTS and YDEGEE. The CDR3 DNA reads TGTGCCACCTCCAGCCAGGGGGCCCAGTCTAACTATGGCTACACCTTC. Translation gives CATSSQGAQSNYGYTF.

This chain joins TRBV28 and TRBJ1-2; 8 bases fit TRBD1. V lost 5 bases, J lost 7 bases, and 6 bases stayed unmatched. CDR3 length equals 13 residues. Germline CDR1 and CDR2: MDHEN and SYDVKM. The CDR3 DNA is TGTGCCAGCAGTGATGGACAGGGTATTGGCTACACCTTC. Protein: CASSDGQGIGYTF.

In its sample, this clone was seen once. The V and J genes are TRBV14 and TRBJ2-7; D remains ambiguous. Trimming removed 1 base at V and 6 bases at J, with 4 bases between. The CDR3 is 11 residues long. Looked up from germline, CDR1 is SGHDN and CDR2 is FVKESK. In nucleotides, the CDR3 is TGTGCCAGCAGCCAAGGGCCCGAGCAGTACTTC. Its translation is CASSQGPEQYF.

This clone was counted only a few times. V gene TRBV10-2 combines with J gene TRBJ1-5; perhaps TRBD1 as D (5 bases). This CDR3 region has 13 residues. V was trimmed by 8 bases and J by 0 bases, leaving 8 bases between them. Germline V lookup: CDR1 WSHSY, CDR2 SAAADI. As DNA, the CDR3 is TGCGCCAGCGGGGACTTTAGCAATCAGCCCCAGCATTTT. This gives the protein CASGDFSNQPQHF.

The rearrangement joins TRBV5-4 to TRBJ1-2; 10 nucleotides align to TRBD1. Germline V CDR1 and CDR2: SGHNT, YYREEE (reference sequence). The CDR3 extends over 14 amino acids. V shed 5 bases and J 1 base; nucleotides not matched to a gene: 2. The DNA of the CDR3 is TGTGCCAGCAGGAGGACAGGGGGTAACTATGGCTACACCTTC. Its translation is CASRRTGGNYGYTF.

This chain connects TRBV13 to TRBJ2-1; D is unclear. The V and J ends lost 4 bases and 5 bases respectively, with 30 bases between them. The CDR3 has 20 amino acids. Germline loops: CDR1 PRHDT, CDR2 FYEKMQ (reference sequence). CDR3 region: CASSSRPPQLSLDGHNEQFF. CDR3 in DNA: TGTGCCAGCAGCTCGCGCCCCCCCCAGTTATCCCTCGATGGGCACAATGAGCAGTTCTTC.

CDR3 DNA: TGTGCCAGCTCACCACCTAGTAGGGGGGGCAGTACGACTAGCACAGATACGCAGTATTTT. Protein: CASSPPSRGGSTTSTDTQYF. The genes are TRBV18 and TRBJ2-3, with a possible D match to TRBD2 (7 bases). This CDR3 region has 20 residues. V gave up 0 bases and J gave up 0 bases, with 22 bases separating them. Germline assignment: CDR1 KGHSH and CDR2 LQKENI.

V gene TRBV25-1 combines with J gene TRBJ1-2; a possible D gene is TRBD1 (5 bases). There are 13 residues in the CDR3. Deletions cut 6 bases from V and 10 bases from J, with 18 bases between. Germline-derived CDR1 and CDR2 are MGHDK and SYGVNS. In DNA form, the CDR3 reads TGTGCCAGCAGGGGTGACAGCCGTTGGGACTACACCTTC. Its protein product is CASRGDSRWDYTF.

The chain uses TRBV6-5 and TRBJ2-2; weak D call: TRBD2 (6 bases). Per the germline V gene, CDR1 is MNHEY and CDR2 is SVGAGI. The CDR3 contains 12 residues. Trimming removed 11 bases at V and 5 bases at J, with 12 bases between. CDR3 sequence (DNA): TGTGCCGGGAGGTTGTGGACCGGGGAGCTGTTTTTT. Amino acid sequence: CAGRLWTGELFF.

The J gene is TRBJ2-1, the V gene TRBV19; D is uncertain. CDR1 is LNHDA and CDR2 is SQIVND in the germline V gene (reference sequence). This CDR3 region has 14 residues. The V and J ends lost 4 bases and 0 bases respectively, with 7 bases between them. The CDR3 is CASSNSRSYNEQFF. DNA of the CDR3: TGTGCCAGTAGTAATTCGCGCTCCTACAATGAGCAGTTCTTC.

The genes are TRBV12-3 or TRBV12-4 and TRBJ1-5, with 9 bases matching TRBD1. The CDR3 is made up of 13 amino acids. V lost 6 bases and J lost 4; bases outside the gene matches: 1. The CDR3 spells CASRGQGNQPQHF. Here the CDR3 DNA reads TGTGCCAGCAGAGGACAGGGGAATCAGCCCCAGCATTTT.

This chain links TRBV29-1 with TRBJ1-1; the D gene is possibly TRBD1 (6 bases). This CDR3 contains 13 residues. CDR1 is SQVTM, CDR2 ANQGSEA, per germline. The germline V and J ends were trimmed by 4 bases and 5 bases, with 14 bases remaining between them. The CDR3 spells CSVVSGQKTEAFF. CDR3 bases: TGCAGCGTTGTATCAGGACAGAAGACTGAAGCTTTCTTT.

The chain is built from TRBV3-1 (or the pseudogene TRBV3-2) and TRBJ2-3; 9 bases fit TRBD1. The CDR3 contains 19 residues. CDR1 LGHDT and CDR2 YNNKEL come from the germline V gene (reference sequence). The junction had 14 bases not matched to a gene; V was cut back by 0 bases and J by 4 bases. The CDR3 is CASSQDPISGTGLADTQYF. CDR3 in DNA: TGTGCCAGCAGCCAAGATCCCATTTCCGGGACAGGGTTGGCAGATACGCAGTATTTT.

The CDR3 nucleotides read TGTGCCAGCAGACAACAGGCCTCGGAGCAGTACTTC. It translates to CASRQQASEQYF. The rearrangement uses TRBV7-2 and TRBJ2-7, with D possibly matching TRBD1 (5 bases). In germline, CDR1 is SGHTA, CDR2 FQGNSA. The CDR3 is 12 amino acids. Trimming stripped 6 bases from V and 7 bases from J, with 13 bases between.

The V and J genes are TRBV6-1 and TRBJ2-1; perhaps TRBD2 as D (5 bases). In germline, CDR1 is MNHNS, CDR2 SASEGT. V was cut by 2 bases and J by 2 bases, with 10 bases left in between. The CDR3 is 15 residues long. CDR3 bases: TGTGCCAGCAGTGAATCACGGGGTACCTACAATGAGCAGTTCTTC. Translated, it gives CASSESRGTYNEQFF.

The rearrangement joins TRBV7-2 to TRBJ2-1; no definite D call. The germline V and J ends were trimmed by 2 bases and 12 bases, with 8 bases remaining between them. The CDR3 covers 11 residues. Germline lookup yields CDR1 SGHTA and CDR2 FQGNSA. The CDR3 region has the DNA TGTGCCAGCAGCTTAAGAGTGTCGCAGTTCTTC. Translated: CASSLRVSQFF.

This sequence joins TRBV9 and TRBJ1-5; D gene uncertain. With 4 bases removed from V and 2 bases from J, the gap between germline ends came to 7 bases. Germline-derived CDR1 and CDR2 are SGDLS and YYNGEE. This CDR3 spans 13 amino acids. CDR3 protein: CASSKQGNQPQHF. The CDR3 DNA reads TGTGCCAGCAGCAAACAAGGCAATCAGCCCCAGCATTTT.